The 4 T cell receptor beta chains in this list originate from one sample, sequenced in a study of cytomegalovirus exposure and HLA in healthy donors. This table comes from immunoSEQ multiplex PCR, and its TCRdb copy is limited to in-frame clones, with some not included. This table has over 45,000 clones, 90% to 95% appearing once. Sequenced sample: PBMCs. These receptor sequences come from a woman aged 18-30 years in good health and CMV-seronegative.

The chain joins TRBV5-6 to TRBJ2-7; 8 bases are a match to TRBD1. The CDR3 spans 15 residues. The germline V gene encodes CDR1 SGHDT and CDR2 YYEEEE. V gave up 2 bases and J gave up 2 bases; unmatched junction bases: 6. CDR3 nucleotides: TGTGCCAGCAGCTTCCGGACAGGGCTGCCCTACGAGCAGTACGTC. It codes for CASSFRTGLPYEQYV.

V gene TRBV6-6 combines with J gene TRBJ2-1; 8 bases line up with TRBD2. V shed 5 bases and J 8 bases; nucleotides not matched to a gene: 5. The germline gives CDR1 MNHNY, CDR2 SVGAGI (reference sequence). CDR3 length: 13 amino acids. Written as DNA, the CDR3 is TGTGCCAGCAGTACGGGGGGGCAATATGAGCAGTTCTTC. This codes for CASSTGGQYEQFF.

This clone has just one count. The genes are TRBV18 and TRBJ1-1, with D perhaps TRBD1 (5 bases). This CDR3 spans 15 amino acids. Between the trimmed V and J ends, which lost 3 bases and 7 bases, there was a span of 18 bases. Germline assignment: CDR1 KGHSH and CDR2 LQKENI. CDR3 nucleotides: TGTGCCAGCTCACCGGGGGGGACCATGGCTATTGAAGCTTTCTTT. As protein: CASSPGGTMAIEAFF.

The CDR3 loop is CASRITLLGTGNYGYTF. The CDR3 nucleotides read TGTGCCAGCAGAATTACCCTATTAGGGACAGGAAACTATGGCTACACCTTC. This rearrangement joins TRBV5-4 to TRBJ1-2, with TRBD1 matching over 8 bases. Germline V CDR1 and CDR2: SGHNT, YYREEE (reference sequence). There are 17 residues in the CDR3. V lost 5 bases to trimming and J lost 2 bases; unmatched junction nucleotides: 14.